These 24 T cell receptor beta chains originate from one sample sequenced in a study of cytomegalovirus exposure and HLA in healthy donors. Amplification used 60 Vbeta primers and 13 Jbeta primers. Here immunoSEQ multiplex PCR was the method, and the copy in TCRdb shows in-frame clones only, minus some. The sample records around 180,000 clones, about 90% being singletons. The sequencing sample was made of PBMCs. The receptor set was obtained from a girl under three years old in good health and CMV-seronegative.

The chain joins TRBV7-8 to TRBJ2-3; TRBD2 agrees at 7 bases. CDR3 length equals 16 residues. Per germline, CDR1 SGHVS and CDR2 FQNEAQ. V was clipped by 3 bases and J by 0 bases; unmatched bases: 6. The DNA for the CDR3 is TGTGCCAGCAGCTTTTGGCTAGCGGCTAGCACAGATACGCAGTATTTT. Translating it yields CASSFWLAASTDTQYF.

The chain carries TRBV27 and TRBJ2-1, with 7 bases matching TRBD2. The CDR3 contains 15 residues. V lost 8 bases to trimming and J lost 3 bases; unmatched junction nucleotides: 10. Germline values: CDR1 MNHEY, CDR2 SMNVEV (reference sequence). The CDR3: CASGSLGGIYNEQFF. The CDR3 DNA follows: TGTGCCAGCGGATCTCTCGGGGGGATCTACAATGAGCAGTTCTTC.

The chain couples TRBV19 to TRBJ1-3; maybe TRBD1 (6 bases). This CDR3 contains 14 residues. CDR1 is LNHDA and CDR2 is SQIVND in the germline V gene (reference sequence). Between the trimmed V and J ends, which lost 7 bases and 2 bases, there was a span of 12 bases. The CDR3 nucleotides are TGTGCCAGTAAGGTCCAGGGGACTGGAAACACCATATATTTT. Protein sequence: CASKVQGTGNTIYF.

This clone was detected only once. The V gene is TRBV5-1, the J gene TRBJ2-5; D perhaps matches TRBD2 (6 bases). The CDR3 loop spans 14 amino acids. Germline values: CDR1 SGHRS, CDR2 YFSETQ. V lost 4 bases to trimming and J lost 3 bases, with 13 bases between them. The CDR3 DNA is TGCGCCAGCAGCGCGATGGGACTTGAAGAGACCCAGTACTTC. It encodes CASSAMGLEETQYF. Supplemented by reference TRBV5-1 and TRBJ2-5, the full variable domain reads KAGVTQTPRYLIKTRGQQVTLSCSPISGHRSVSWYQQTPGQGLQFLFEYFSETQRNKGNFPGRFSGRQFSNSRSEMNVSTLELGDSALYLCASSAMGLEETQYFGPGTRLLVL.

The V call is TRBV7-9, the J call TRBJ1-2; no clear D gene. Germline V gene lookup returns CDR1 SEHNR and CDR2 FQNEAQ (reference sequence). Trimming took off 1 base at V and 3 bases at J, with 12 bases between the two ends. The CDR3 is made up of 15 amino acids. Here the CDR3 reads CASSLDVRPHYGYTF. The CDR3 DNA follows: TGTGCCAGCAGCTTAGATGTCAGGCCACACTATGGCTACACCTTC.

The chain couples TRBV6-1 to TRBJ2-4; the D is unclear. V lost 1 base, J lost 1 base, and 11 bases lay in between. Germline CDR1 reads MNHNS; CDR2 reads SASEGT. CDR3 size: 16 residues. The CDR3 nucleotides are TGTGCCAGCAGTGAAGGGTCCACGAGGGCCAAAAACATTCAGTACTTC. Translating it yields CASSEGSTRAKNIQYF.

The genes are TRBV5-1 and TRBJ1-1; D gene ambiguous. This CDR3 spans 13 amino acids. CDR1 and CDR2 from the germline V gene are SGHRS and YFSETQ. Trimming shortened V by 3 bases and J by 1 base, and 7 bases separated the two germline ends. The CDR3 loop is CASSWAGNTEAFF. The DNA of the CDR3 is TGCGCCAGCAGCTGGGCCGGGAACACTGAAGCTTTCTTT. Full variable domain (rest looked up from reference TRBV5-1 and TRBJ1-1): KAGVTQTPRYLIKTRGQQVTLSCSPISGHRSVSWYQQTPGQGLQFLFEYFSETQRNKGNFPGRFSGRQFSNSRSEMNVSTLELGDSALYLCASSWAGNTEAFFGQGTRLTVV.

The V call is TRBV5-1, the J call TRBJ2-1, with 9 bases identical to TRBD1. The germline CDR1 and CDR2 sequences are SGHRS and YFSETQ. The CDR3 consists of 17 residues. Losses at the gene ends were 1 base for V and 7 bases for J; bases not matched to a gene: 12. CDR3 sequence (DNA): TGCGCCAGCAGCTTGACCCTCAGGGGACAGGGATGGAATGAGCAGTTCTTC. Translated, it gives CASSLTLRGQGWNEQFF.

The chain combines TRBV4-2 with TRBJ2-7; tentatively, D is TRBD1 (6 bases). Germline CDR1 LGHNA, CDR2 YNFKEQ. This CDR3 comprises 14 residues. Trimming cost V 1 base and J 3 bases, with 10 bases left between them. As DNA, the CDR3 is TGTGCCAGCAGCCAAGCCCAGGGGAACTACGAGCAGTACTTC. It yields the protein CASSQAQGNYEQYF.

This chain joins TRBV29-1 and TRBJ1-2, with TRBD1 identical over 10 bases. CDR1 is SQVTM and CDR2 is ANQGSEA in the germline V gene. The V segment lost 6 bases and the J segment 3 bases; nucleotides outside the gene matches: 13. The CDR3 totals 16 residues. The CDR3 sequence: CSVRPGTGEDYYGYTF. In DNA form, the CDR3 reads TGCAGCGTCCGACCCGGGACAGGGGAGGACTACTATGGCTACACCTTC.

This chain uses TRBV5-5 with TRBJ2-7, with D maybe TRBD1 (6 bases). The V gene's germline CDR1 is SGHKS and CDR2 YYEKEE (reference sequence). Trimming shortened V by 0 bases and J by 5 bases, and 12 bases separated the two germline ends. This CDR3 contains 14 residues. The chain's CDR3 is CASSLARGRNEQYF. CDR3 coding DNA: TGTGCCAGCAGCTTGGCCAGGGGACGCAACGAGCAGTACTTC.

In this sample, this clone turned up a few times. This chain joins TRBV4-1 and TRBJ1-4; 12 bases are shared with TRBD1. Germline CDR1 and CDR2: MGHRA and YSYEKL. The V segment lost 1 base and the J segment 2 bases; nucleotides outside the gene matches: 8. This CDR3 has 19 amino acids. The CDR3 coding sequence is TGCGCCAGCAGCCAAGTGACGGGACAGGGGGCGCCGACTAATGAAAAACTGTTTTTT. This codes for CASSQVTGQGAPTNEKLFF.

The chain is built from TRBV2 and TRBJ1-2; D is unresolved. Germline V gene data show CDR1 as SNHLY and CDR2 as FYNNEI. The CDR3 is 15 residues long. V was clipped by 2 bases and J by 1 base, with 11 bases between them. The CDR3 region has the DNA TGTGCCAGCAGTGAAATGGAGCAAATTAACTATGGCTACACCTTC. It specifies CASSEMEQINYGYTF.

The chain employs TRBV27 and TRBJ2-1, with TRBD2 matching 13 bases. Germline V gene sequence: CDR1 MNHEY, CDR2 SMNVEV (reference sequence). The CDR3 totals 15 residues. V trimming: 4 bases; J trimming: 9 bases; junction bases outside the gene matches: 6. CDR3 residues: CASSSTGLAGLEQFF. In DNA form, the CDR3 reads TGTGCCAGCAGTTCAACGGGACTAGCGGGGCTTGAGCAGTTCTTC.

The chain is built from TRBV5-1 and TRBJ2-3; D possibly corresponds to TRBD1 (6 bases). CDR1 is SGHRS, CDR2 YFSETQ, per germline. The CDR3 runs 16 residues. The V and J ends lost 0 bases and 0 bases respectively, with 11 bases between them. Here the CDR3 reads CASSLEGVQSTDTQYF. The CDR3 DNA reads TGCGCCAGCAGCTTGGAGGGGGTCCAGAGCACAGATACGCAGTATTTT.

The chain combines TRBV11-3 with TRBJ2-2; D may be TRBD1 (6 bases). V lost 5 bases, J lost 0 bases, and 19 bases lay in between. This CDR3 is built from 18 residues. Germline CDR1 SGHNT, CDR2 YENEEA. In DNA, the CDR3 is TGTGCCAGCAGCCGGAAGGACAGCCAGCCACCGAACACCGGGGAGCTGTTTTTT. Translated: CASSRKDSQPPNTGELFF.

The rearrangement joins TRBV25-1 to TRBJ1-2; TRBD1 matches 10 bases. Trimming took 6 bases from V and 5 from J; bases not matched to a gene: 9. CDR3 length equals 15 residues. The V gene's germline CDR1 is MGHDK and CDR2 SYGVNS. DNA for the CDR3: TGTGCCAGCAGGGGGACAGGGGACTTTGAGTATGGCTACACCTTC. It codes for CASRGTGDFEYGYTF.

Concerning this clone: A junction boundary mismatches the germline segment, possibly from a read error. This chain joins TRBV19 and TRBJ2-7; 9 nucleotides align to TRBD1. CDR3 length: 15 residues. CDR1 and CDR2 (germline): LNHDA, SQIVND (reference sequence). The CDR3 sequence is CASSPQGQGAYEQYF. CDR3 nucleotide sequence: TGCGCCAGTAGTCCACAGGGACAGGGCGCTTACGAGCAGTACTTC.

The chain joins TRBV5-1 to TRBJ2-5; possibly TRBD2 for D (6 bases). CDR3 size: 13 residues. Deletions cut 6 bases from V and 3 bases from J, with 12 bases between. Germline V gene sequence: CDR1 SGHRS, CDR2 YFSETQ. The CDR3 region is CASTGLFEETQYF. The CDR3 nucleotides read TGCGCCAGCACGGGACTTTTTGAAGAGACCCAGTACTTC.

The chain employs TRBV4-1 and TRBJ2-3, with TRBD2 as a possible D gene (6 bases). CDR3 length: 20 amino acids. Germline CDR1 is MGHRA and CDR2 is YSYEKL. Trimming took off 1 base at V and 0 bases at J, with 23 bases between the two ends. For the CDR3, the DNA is TGCGCCAGCAGCCAAGCTGGGACGGGAGTACAGCGAATTAGCACAGATACGCAGTATTTT. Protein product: CASSQAGTGVQRISTDTQYF.

The CDR3 is CASSTRTSESSTDTQYF. The CDR3 nucleotides are TGCGCCAGCAGCACCCGGACTAGCGAGTCAAGCACAGATACGCAGTATTTT. The rearrangement uses TRBV4-3 and TRBJ2-3, with 9 bases that match TRBD2. Germline assignment: CDR1 LGHNA and CDR2 YSLEER. Trimming at V came to 5 bases and at J to 0 bases, leaving 9 bases not matched to a gene. CDR3 size: 17 residues.

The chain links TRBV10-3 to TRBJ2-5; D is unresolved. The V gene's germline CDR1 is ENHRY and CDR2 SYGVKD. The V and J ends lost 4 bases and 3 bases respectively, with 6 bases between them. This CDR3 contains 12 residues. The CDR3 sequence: CAISAREETQYF. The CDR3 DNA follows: TGTGCCATCAGTGCTCGGGAAGAGACCCAGTACTTC.

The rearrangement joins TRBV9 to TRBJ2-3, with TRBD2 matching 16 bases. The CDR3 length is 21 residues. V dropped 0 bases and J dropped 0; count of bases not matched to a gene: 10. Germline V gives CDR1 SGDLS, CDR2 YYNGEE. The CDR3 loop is CASSVAILGTSGGASTDTQYF. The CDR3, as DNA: TGTGCCAGCAGCGTAGCGATTTTGGGGACTAGCGGGGGGGCCAGCACAGATACGCAGTATTTT. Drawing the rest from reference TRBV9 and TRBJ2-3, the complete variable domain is DSGVTQTPKHLITATGQRVTLRCSPRSGDLSVYWYQQSLDQGLQFLIQYYNGEERAKGNILERFSAQQFPDLHSELNLSSLELGDSALYFCASSVAILGTSGGASTDTQYFGPGTRLTVL.

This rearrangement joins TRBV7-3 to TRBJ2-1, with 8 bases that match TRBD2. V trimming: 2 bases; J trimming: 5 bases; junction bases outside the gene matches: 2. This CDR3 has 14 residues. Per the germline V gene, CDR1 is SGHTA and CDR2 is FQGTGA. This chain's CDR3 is CASSLAGGHNEQFF. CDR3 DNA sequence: TGTGCCAGCAGCTTAGCGGGAGGACACAATGAGCAGTTCTTC.